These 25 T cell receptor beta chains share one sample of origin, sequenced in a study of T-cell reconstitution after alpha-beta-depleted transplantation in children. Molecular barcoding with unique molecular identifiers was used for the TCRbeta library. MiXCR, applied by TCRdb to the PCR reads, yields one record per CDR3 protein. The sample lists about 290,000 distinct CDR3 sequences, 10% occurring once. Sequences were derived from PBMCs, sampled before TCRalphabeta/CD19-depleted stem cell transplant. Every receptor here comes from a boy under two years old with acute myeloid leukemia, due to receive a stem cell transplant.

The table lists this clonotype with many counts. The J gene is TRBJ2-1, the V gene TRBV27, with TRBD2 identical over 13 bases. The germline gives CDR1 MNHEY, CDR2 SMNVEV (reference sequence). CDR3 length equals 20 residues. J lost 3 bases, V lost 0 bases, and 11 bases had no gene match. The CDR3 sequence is CASSLSPTSGRVRSYNEQFF. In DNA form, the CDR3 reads TGTGCCAGCAGTTTATCCCCCACTAGCGGGAGGGTGCGTAGCTACAATGAGCAGTTCTTC.

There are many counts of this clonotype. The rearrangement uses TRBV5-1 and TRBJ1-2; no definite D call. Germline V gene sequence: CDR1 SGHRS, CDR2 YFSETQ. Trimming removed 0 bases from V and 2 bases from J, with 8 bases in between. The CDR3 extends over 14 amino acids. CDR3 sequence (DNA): TGCGCCAGCAGCTTGGAAAGGGTGAACTATGGCTACACCTTC. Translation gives CASSLERVNYGYTF. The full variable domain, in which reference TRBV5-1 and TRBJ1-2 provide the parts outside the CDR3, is KAGVTQTPRYLIKTRGQQVTLSCSPISGHRSVSWYQQTPGQGLQFLFEYFSETQRNKGNFPGRFSGRQFSNSRSEMNVSTLELGDSALYLCASSLERVNYGYTFGSGTRLTVV.

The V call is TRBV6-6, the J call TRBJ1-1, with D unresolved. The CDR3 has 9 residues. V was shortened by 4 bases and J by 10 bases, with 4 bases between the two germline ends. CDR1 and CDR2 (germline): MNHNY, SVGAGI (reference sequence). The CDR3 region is CASSSRAFF. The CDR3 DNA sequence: TGTGCCAGCAGTTCACGAGCTTTCTTT.

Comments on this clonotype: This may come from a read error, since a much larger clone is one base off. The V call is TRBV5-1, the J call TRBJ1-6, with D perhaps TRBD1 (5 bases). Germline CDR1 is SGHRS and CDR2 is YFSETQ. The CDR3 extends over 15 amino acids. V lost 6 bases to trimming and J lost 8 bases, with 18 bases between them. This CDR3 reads CASTSGRDGHSPLHF. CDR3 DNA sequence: TGCGCCAGCACCTCCGGCCGGGACGGGCATTCACCCCTCCACTTT.

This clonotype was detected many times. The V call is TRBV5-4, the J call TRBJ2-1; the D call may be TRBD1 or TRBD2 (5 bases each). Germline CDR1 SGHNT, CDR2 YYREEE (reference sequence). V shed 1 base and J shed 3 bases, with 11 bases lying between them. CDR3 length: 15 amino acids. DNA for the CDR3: TGTGCCAGCAGCTTGCGCAGGGAGAACTACAATGAGCAGTTCTTC. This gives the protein CASSLRRENYNEQFF.

The CDR3 region is CASGPGSGRPPDTQYF. The CDR3 DNA sequence: TGTGCCAGCGGCCCTGGAAGCGGGAGGCCTCCCGATACGCAGTATTTT. The chain employs TRBV11-3 and TRBJ2-3, with TRBD2 matching 9 bases. With V trimmed by 8 bases and J by 6 bases, 15 bases remained unmatched. The germline V gene encodes CDR1 SGHNT and CDR2 YENEEA. The CDR3 runs 16 residues.

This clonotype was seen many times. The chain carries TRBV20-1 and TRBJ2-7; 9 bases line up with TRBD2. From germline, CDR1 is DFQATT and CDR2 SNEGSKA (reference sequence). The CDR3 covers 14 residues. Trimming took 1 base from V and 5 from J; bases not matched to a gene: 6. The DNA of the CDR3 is TGCAGTGCTAGAGTACGGACTAGCGTCCACGAGCAGTACTTC. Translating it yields CSARVRTSVHEQYF.

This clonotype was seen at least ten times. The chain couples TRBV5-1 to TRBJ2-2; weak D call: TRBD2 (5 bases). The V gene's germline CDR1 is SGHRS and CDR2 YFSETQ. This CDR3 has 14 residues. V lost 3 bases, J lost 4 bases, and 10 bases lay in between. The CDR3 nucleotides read TGCGCCAGCAGCTCGGAGGTGGCCACCGGGGAGCTGTTTTTT. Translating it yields CASSSEVATGELFF.

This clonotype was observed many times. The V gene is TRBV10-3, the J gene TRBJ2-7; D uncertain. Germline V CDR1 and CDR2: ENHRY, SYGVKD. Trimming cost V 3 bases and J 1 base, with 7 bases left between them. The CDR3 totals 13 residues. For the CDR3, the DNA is TGTGCCATCAGTGAATCGCAGTCCTACGAGCAGTACTTC. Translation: CAISESQSYEQYF.

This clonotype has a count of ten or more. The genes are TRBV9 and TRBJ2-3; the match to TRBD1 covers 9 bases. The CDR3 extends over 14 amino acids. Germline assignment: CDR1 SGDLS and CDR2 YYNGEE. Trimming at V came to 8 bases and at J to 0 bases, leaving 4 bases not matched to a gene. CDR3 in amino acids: CASGTGPSTDTQYF. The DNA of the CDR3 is TGTGCCAGTGGGACAGGGCCCAGCACAGATACGCAGTATTTT.

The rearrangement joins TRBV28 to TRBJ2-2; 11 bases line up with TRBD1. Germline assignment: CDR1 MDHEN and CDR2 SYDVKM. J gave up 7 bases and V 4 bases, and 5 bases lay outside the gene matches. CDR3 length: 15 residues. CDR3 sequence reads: CASSSSGTGGGELFF. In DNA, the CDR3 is TGTGCCAGCAGTTCATCCGGGACAGGGGGCGGGGAGCTGTTTTTT.

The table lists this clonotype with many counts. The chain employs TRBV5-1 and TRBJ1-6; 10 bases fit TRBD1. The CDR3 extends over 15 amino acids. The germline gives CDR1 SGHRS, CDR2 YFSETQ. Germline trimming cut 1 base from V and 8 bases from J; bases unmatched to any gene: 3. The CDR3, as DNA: TGCGCCAGCAGCTTGCCCGGACAGGGGGATTCACCCCTCCACTTT. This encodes CASSLPGQGDSPLHF. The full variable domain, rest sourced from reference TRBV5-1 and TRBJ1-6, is KAGVTQTPRYLIKTRGQQVTLSCSPISGHRSVSWYQQTPGQGLQFLFEYFSETQRNKGNFPGRFSGRQFSNSRSEMNVSTLELGDSALYLCASSLPGQGDSPLHFGNGTRLTVT.

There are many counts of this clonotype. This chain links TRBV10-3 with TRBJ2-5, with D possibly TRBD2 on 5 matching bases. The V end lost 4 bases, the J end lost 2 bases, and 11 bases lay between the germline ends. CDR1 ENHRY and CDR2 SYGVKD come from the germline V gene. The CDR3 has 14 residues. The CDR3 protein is CAISGEGGQETQYF. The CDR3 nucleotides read TGTGCCATCAGTGGGGAAGGAGGTCAAGAGACCCAGTACTTC.

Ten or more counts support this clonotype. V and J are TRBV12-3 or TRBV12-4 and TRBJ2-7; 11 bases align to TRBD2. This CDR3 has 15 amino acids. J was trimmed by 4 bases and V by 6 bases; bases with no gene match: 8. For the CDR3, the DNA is TGTGCCAGCAGCCTGGCTAGCGGGAGGCGTTACGAGCAGTACTTC. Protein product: CASSLASGRRYEQYF.

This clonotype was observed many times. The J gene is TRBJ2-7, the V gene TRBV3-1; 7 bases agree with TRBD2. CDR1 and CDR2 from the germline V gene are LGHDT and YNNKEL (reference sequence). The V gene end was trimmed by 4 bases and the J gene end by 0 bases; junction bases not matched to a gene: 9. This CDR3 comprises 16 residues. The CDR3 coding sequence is TGTGCCAGCAGCCCATATCCCGGCGGGAGCTCCTACGAGCAGTACTTC. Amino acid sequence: CASSPYPGGSSYEQYF.

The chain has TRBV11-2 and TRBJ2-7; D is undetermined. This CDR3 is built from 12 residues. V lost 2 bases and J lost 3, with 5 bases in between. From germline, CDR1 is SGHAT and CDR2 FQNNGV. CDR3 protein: CASSLWNYEQYF. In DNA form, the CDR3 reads TGTGCCAGCAGCTTATGGAACTACGAGCAGTACTTC.

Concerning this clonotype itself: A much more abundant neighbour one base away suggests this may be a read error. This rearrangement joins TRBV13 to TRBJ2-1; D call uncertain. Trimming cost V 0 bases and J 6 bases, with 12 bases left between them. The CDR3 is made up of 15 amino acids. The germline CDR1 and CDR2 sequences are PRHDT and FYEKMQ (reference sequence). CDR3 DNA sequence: TGTGCCAGCAGCTTAGGACTCCAGGTAACCAATGAGCAGTTCTTC. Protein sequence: CASSLGLQVTNEQFF.

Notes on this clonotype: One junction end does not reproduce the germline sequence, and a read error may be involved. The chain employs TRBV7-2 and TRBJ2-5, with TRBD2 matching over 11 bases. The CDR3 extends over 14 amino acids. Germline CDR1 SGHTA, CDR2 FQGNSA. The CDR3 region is CAISLAGGPETQYF. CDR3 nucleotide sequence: TGTGCCATCAGCTTAGCGGGGGGGCCGGAGACCCAGTACTTC.

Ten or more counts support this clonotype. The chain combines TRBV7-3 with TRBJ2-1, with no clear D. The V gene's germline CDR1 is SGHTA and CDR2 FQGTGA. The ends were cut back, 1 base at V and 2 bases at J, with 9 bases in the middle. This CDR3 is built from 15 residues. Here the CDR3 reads CASSLRSRPYNEQFF. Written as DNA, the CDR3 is TGTGCCAGCAGCTTAAGGTCCCGTCCCTACAATGAGCAGTTCTTC.

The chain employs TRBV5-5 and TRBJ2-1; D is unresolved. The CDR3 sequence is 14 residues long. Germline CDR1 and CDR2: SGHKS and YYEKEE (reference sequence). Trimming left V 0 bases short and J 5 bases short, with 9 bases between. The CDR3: CASSLVPEDNEQFF. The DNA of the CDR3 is TGTGCCAGCAGCTTGGTCCCGGAAGACAATGAGCAGTTCTTC.

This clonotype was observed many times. CDR3 DNA: TGTGCCAGCAGCCAACCCGAACGATCCTACAATGAGCAGTTCTTC. This gives the protein CASSQPERSYNEQFF. This chain connects TRBV4-2 to TRBJ2-1, with D hard to call. The length of the CDR3 is 15 residues. Deletions cut 2 bases from V and 1 base from J, with 9 bases between. Germline V gives CDR1 LGHNA, CDR2 YNFKEQ.

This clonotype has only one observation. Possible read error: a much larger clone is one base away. The CDR3 sequence: CASSLGTLYGHTF. The DNA of the CDR3 is TGTGCCAGCAGCTTAGGGACCCTCTATGGCCACACCTTC. The rearrangement links TRBV7-2 to TRBJ1-2; unclear D gene. This CDR3 has 13 residues. The germline CDR1 and CDR2 sequences are SGHTA and FQGNSA.

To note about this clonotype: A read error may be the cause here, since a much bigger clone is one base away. The CDR3 region is CSVEPGGSYEQYF. DNA for the CDR3: TGCAGCGTTGAGCCAGGGGGAAGTTACGAGCAGTACTTC. The chain recombines TRBV29-1 with TRBJ2-7; 7 bases match TRBD1. Germline CDR1 SQVTM, CDR2 ANQGSEA. Trimming removed 3 bases from V and 4 bases from J; junction bases left unmatched: 6. The CDR3 totals 13 residues.

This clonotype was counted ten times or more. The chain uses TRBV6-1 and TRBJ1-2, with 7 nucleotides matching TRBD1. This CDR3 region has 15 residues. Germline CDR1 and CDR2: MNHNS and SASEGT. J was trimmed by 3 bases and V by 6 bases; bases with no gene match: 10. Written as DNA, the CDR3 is TGTGCCAGCAGCGCAACAGGGGCGCGCGACTATGGCTACACCTTC. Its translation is CASSATGARDYGYTF.

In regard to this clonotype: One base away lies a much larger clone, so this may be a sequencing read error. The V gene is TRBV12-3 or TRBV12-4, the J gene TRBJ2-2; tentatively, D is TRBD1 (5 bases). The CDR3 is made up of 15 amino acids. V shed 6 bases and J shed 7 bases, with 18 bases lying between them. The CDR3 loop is CASSQQGRFGGELFF. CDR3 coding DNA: TGTGCCAGCAGCCAGCAGGGAAGGTTCGGCGGGGAGCTGTTTTTT.